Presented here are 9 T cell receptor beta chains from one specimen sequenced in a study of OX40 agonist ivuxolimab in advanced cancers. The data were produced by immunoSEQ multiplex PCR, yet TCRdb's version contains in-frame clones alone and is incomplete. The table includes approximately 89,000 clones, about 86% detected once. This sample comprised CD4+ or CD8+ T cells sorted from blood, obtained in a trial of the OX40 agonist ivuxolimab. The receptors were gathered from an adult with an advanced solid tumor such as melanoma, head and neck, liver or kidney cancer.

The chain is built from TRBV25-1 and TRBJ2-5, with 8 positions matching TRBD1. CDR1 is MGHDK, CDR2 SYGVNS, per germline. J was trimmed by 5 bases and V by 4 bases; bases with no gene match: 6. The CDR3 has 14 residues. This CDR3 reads CASSASGGVETQYF. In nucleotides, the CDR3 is TGTGCCAGCAGTGCATCAGGGGGCGTCGAGACCCAGTACTTC.

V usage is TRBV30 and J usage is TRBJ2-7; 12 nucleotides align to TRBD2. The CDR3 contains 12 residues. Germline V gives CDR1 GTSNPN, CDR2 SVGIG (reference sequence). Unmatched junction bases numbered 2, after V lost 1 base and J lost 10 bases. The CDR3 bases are TGTGCCTGGAGTGGACTAGCGGGAGATCAGTACTTC. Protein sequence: CAWSGLAGDQYF. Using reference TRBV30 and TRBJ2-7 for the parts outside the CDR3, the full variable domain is SQTIHQWPATLVQPVGSPLSLECTVEGTSNPNLYWYRQAAGRGLQLLFYSVGIGQISSEVPQNLSASRPQDRQFILSSKKLLLSDSGFYLCAWSGLAGDQYFGPGTRLTVT.

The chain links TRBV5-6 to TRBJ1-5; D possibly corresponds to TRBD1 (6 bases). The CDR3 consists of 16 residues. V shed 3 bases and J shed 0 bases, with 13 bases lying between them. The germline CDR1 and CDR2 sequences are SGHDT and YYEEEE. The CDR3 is CASSSGQYYSNQPQHF. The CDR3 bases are TGTGCCAGCAGCTCCGGACAGTACTATAGCAATCAGCCCCAGCATTTT.

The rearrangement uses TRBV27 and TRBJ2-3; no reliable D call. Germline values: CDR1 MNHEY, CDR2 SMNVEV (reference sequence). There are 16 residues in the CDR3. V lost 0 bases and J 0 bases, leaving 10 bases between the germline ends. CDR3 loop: CASSLSERTSTDTQYF. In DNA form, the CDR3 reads TGTGCCAGCAGTTTATCGGAGCGCACTAGCACAGATACGCAGTATTTT.

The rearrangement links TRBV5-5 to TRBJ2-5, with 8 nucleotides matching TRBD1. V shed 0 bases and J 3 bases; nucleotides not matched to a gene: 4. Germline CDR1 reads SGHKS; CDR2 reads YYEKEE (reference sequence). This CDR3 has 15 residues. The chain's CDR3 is CASSLGPGGEETQYF. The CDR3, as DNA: TGTGCCAGCAGCTTGGGTCCAGGGGGCGAAGAGACCCAGTACTTC.

CDR3 DNA: TGTGCCTGGAGCCCGGGACAGTCCTTGAACGAGCAGTACTTC. It specifies CAWSPGQSLNEQYF. The gene calls are TRBV30 and TRBJ2-7; the match to TRBD1 covers 7 bases. The CDR3 spans 14 residues. Germline values: CDR1 GTSNPN, CDR2 SVGIG (reference sequence). After removal of 3 bases from V and 5 bases from J, the junction contained 10 bases not matched to a gene. The full variable domain, in which reference TRBV30 and TRBJ2-7 provide the parts outside the CDR3, is SQTIHQWPATLVQPVGSPLSLECTVEGTSNPNLYWYRQAAGRGLQLLFYSVGIGQISSEVPQNLSASRPQDRQFILSSKKLLLSDSGFYLCAWSPGQSLNEQYFGPGTRLTVT.

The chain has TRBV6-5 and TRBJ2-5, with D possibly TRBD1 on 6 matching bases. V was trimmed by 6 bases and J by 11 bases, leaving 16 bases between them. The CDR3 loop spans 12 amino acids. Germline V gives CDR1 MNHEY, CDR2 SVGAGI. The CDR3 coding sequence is TGTGCCAGCAGGAACTCCAGGGGTGAGCAGTACTTC. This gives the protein CASRNSRGEQYF.

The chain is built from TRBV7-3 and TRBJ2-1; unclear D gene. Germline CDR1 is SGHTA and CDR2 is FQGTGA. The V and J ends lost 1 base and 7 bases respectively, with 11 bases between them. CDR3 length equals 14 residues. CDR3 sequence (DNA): TGTGCCAGCAGCTTAAACGCCGTTGGGAATGAGCAGTTCTTC. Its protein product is CASSLNAVGNEQFF.

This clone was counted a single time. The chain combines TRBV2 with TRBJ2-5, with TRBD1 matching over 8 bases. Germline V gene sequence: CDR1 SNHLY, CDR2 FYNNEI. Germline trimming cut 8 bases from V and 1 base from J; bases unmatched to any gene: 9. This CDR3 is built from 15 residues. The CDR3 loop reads CASGFTGGSQETQYF. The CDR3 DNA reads TGTGCCAGCGGATTTACAGGGGGTTCCCAAGAGACCCAGTACTTC.